The clone carrying this TCR beta chain was seen once. This CDR3 comprises 15 residues. V gave up 3 bases and J gave up 0 bases; unmatched junction bases: 3. Per germline, CDR1 SEHNR and CDR2 FQNEAQ (reference sequence). The entry originates in a study of patients and donors after allogeneic stem cell transplantation. TCRdb re-called the RT-PCR reads through MiXCR, storing one row per CDR3 protein. The data contain under 200,000 distinct CDR3 sequences, 30% of them seen just once; the ten biggest clones take up approximately 3%. The sequenced material came from blood, either unsorted or a sorted T cell fraction (not recorded which). This sequence joins TRBV7-9 and TRBJ2-7; 9 bases map to TRBD2. The receptor was derived from a human donor who was either an allogeneic HSCT recipient or a stem cell or donor lymphocyte infusion donor (not recorded which). It is not recorded whose cells these are; they may come from a transplant donor. The CDR3 spells CASSFLAGISYEQYF. In nucleotides, the CDR3 is TGTGCCAGCAGCTTTCTAGCGGGAATCTCCTACGAGCAGTACTTC. The complete variable domain, with remaining parts taken from reference TRBV7-9 and TRBJ2-7, reads DTGVSQNPRHKITKRGQNVTFRCDPISEHNRLYWYRQTLGQGPEFLTYFQNEAQLEKSRLLSDRFSAERPKGSFSTLEIQRTEQGDSAMYLCASSFLAGISYEQYFGPGTRLTVT.